The 7 T cell receptor beta chains below all came from one sample that was sequenced in a study of T-cell memory formation after mild COVID-19. TCRdb itself ran the 5' RACE reads through MiXCR, one entry per CDR3 protein. In the table there are roughly 180,000 distinct CDR3 sequences, less than 20% of which are singletons. The sample consisted of PBMCs or a T cell subset sorted from them (not recorded which). These receptors were taken from a man between 18 and 35 years old who had mild COVID-19 (a few samples of this study predate the infection). Cell type and time point are not known.

The CDR3 DNA sequence: TGCGCCAGCAGCCCGCTCGACAGGGGAAGTTCAGATACGCAGTATTTT. It codes for CASSPLDRGSSDTQYF. The gene calls are TRBV4-1 and TRBJ2-3; 8 bases fit TRBD1. Germline V gene lookup returns CDR1 MGHRA and CDR2 YSYEKL. The J segment lost 4 bases and the V segment lost 4 bases, leaving 10 bases of the junction unmatched. This CDR3 region has 16 residues.

The chain joins TRBV25-1 to TRBJ2-3; D is undetermined. The CDR3 loop spans 15 amino acids. Germline V gene data show CDR1 as MGHDK and CDR2 as SYGVNS. V shed 8 bases and J shed 2 bases, with 17 bases lying between them. The CDR3, as DNA: TGTGCCAGCTGCCTCATCTCAGACCCCACAGATACGCAGTATTTT. Its protein is CASCLISDPTDTQYF.

Only a few counts were recorded for this clonotype. The chain recombines TRBV7-2 with TRBJ2-5, with D perhaps TRBD2 (6 bases). V lost 3 bases to trimming and J lost 9 bases, with 8 bases between them. CDR1 and CDR2 from the germline V gene are SGHTA and FQGNSA. The CDR3 runs 11 residues. CDR3 in amino acids: CASSLTSSQYF. The CDR3 nucleotides are TGTGCCAGCAGCTTGACTAGTTCCCAGTACTTC.

This clonotype turned up a few times. This chain uses TRBV5-1 with TRBJ2-3; D not certain. Germline V gene data show CDR1 as SGHRS and CDR2 as YFSETQ. With 0 bases removed from V and 2 bases from J, the gap between germline ends came to 4 bases. This CDR3 spans 13 amino acids. Here the CDR3 DNA reads TGCGCCAGCAGCTTGGCAGTCACAGATACGCAGTATTTT. It yields the protein CASSLAVTDTQYF.

The chain uses TRBV29-1 and TRBJ1-1; unclear D gene. CDR1 is SQVTM, CDR2 ANQGSEA, per germline. The CDR3 loop spans 13 amino acids. The V end lost 3 bases, the J end lost 2 bases, and 10 bases lay between the germline ends. The CDR3 loop reads CSVERRVNTEAFF. CDR3 coding DNA: TGCAGCGTTGAGAGGCGGGTTAACACTGAAGCTTTCTTT.

The CDR3 sequence is CASRPRSSYNEQFF. CDR3 DNA: TGTGCCAGCAGGCCCCGGAGCTCCTACAATGAGCAGTTCTTC. This sequence joins TRBV7-9 and TRBJ2-1; D is ambiguous. CDR1 is SEHNR and CDR2 is FQNEAQ in the germline V gene (reference sequence). Trimming took 6 bases from V and 0 from J, leaving 9 bases between them. The CDR3 length is 14 residues. Full variable domain (missing parts from reference TRBV7-9 and TRBJ2-1): DTGVSQNPRHKITKRGQNVTFRCDPISEHNRLYWYRQTLGQGPEFLTYFQNEAQLEKSRLLSDRFSAERPKGSFSTLEIQRTEQGDSAMYLCASRPRSSYNEQFFGPGTRLTVL.

The chain recombines TRBV12-5 with TRBJ1-2; D call uncertain. CDR1 and CDR2 from the germline V gene are LGHNT and FRNRAP. With 2 bases removed from V and 3 bases from J, the gap between germline ends came to 13 bases. The length of the CDR3 is 15 residues. CDR3 residues: CASGLSLTGDYGYTF. DNA of the CDR3: TGTGCTAGTGGTTTGTCCTTGACCGGTGACTATGGCTACACCTTC. Complete variable domain (other parts from reference TRBV12-5 and TRBJ1-2): DARVTQTPRHKVTEMGQEVTMRCQPILGHNTVFWYRQTMMQGLELLAYFRNRAPLDDSGMPKDRFSAEMPDATLATLKIQPSEPRDSAVYFCASGLSLTGDYGYTFGSGTRLTVV.